The sequence of this T cell receptor beta chain was determined in a study of CD8+ T cells in alopecia areata. Background on the study: Skin from roughly 6-12-month-old C3H/HeJ graft donors with spontaneous alopecia went to approximately 7-11-week-old female C3H/HeJ mice.

After isolation, RNA underwent reverse transcription to generate cDNA as the sequencing template. Profiled with immunoSEQ multiplex PCR; TCRdb holds only in-frame clones, not every one. This set yields about 270,000 clones and no singletons; the top ten hold 0.9% to 1.5%. The study sorted pooled cutaneous lymph node cells by CD4, CD8alpha, NKG2D, NKG2ACE and other markers. This CDR3 has 16 residues. Germline V gene data show CDR1 as LGHNA and CDR2 as YNLKQL (reference sequence). V was clipped by 1 base and J by 2 bases; unmatched bases: 5. Study results and limitations: Mice showed clearer TCR sharing than patients did, a gap that was possibly HLA-related. Normal scalp showed lower clonality than lesional scalp, especially alopecia totalis/universalis. Scalp specimens additionally yield sequences from normal skin's resident alphabeta T cells.

Note on this clone: What it recognizes is unknown. These gene names are mouse names. The DNA ends 4 residues before the CDR3 does, and the rest of the CDR3 is filled in from the germline J gene.

This chain links TRBV5 with TRBJ1-2; 9 bases fit TRBD1. The source of this sequence is a C3H/HeJ mouse with alopecia areata. For this mouse line, the MHC haplotype is H2-k. Sequenced sample: CD4+ T cells sorted from a lymph node. The CDR3 sequence is CASSQGTGGKNSDYTF. The CDR3 DNA, read in part, is TGTGCCAGCAGCCAAGGAACAGGGGGCAAGAACTCC.